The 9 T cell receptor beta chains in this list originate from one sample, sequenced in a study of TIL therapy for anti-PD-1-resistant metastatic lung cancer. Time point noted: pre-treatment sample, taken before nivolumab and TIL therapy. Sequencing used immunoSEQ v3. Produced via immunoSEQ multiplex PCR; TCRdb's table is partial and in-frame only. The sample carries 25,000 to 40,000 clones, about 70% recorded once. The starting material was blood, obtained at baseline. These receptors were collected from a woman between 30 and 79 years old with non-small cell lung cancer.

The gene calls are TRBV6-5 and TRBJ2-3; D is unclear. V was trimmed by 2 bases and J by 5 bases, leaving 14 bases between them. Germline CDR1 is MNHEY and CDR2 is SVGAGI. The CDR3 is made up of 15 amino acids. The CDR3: CASSYVANTLDTQYF. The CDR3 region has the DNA TGTGCCAGCAGTTACGTGGCGAACACACTAGATACGCAGTATTTT.

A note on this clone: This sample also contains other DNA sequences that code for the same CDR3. The DNA for the CDR3 is TGCGCCAGCAGCCCTGGGACGGGGAACACTGAAGCTTTCTTT. Protein product: CASSPGTGNTEAFF. The chain couples TRBV5-1 to TRBJ1-1, with D perhaps matching TRBD1 (5 bases). CDR1 and CDR2 from the germline V gene are SGHRS and YFSETQ. Trimming left V 4 bases short and J 1 base short, with 11 bases between. The CDR3 runs 14 residues.

CDR3 nucleotides: TGTGCCTGGAGTGTAAAAGCGGGGGGCACAGATACGCAGTATTTT. This sequence encodes CAWSVKAGGTDTQYF. The chain couples TRBV30 to TRBJ2-3, with 8 bases matching TRBD2. Germline lookup yields CDR1 GTSNPN and CDR2 SVGIG (reference sequence). The junction had 3 bases not matched to a gene; V was cut back by 0 bases and J by 1 base. This CDR3 region has 15 residues.

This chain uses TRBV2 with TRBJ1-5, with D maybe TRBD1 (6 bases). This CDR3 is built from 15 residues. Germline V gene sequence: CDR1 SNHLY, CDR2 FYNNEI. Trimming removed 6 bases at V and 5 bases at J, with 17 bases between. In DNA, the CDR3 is TGTGCCAGCAGAACTGACAGGTGGGGGGATCAGCCCCAGCATTTT. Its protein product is CASRTDRWGDQPQHF.

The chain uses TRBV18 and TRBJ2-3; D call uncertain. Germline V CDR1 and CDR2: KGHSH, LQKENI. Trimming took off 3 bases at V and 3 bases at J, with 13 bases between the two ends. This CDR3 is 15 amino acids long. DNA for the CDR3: TGTGCCAGCTCACCTACCCGATCGAGAACAGATACGCAGTATTTT. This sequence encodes CASSPTRSRTDTQYF.

In DNA, the CDR3 is TGTGCCAGCAGTGACAGGGGGAACACTGAAGCTTTCTTT. As protein: CASSDRGNTEAFF. The rearrangement joins TRBV6-1 to TRBJ1-1, with D perhaps matching TRBD1 (6 bases). The germline V gene has CDR1 MNHNS and CDR2 SASEGT. The length of the CDR3 is 13 residues. Deletions cut 3 bases from V and 1 base from J, with 6 bases between.

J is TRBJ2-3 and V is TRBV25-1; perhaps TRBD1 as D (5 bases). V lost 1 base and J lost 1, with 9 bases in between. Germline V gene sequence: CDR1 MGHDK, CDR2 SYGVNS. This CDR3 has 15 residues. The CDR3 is CASSEWGLGTDTQYF. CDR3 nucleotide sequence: TGTGCCAGCAGTGAATGGGGCCTAGGCACAGATACGCAGTATTTT.

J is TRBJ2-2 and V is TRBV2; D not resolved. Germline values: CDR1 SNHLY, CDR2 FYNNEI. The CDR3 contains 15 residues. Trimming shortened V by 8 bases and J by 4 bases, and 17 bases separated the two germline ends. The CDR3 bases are TGTGCCAGCTCTACAGACACATCCTTCACCGGGGAGCTGTTTTTT. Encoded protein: CASSTDTSFTGELFF.

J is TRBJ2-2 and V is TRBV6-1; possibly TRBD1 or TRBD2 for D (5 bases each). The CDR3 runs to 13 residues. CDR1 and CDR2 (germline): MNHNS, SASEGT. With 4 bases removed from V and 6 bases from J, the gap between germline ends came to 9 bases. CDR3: CASSGGWAGELFF. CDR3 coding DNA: TGTGCCAGCAGTGGGGGGTGGGCCGGGGAGCTGTTTTTT.